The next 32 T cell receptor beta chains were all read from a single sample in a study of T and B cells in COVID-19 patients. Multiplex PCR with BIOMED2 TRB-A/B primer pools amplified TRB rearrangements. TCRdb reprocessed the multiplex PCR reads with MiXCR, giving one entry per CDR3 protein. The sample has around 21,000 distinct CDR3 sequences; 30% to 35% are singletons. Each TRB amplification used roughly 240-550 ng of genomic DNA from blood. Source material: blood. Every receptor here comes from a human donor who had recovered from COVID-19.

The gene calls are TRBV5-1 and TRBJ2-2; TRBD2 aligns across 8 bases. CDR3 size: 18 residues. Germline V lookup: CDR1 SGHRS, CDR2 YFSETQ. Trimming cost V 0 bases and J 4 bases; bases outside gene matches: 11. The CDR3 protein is CASSLVTGRGAPTGELFF. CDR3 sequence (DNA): TGCGCCAGCAGCTTGGTCACGGGGCGGGGGGCCCCCACCGGGGAGCTGTTTTTT.

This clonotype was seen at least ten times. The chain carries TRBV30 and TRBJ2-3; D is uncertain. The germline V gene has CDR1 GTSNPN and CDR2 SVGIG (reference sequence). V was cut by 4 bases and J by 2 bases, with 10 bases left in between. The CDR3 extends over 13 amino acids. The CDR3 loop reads CAWIQSATDTQYF. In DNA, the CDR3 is TGTGCCTGGATTCAGTCCGCCACAGATACGCAGTATTTT. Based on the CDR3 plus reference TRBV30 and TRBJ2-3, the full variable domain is SQTIHQWPATLVQPVGSPLSLECTVEGTSNPNLYWYRQAAGRGLQLLFYSVGIGQISSEVPQNLSASRPQDRQFILSSKKLLLSDSGFYLCAWIQSATDTQYFGPGTRLTVL.

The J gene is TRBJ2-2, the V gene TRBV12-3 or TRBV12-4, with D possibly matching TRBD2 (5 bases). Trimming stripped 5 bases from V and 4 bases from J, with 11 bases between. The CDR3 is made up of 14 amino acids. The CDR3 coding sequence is TGTGCCAGCAGTCGAGGGCTTGGCACCGGGGAGCTGTTTTTT. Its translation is CASSRGLGTGELFF.

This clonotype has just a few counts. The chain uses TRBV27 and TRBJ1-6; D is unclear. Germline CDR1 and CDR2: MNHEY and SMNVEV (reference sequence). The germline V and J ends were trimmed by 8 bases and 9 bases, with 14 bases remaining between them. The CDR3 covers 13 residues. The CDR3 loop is CASRDSGSSPLHF. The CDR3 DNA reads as TGTGCCAGCCGGGATTCGGGGTCTTCACCCCTCCACTTT.

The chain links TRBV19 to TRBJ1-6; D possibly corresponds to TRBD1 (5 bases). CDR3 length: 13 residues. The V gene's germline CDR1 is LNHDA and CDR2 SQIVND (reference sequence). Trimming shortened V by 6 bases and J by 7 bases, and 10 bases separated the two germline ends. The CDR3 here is CASSAGGNSPLHF. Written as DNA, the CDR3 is TGTGCCAGTAGCGCGGGGGGAAATTCACCCCTCCACTTT.

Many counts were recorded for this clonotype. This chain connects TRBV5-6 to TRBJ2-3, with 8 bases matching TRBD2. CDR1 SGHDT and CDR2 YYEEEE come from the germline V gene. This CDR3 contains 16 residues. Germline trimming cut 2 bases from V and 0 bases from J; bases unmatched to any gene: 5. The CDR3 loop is CASSLRAGVSTDTQYF. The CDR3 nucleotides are TGTGCCAGCAGCTTAAGAGCGGGGGTTAGCACAGATACGCAGTATTTT.

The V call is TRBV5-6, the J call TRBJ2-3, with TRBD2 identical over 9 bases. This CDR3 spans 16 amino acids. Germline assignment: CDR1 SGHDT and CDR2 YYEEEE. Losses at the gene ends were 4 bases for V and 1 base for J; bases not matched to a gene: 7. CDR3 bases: TGTGCCAGCAGCAGGGCCTCTAGCGGGGGCACAGATACGCAGTATTTT. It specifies CASSRASSGGTDTQYF. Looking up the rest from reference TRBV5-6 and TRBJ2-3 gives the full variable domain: DAGVTQSPTHLIKTRGQQVTLRCSPKSGHDTVSWYQQALGQGPQFIFQYYEEEERQRGNFPDRFSGHQFPNYSSELNVNALLLGDSALYLCASSRASSGGTDTQYFGPGTRLTVL.

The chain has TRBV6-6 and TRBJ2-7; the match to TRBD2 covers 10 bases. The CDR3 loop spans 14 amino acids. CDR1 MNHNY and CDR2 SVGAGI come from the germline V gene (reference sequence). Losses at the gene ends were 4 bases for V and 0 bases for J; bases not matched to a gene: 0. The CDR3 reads CASSSSGGSYEQYF. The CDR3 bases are TGTGCCAGCAGTTCTAGCGGGGGCTCCTACGAGCAGTACTTC.

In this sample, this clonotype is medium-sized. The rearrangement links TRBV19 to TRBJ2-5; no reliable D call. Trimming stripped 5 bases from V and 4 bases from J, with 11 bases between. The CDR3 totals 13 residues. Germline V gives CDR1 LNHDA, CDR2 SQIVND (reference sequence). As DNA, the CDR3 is TGTGCCAGTAGTTCCTCCCAAGGAGAGACCCAGTACTTC. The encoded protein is CASSSSQGETQYF.

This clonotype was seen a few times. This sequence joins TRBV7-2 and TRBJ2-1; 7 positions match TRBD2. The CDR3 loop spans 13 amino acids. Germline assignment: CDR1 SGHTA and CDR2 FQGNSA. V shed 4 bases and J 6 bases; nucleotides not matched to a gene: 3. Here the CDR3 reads CASSSRTSNEQFF. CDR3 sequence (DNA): TGTGCCAGCAGCTCTCGGACTAGCAATGAGCAGTTCTTC.

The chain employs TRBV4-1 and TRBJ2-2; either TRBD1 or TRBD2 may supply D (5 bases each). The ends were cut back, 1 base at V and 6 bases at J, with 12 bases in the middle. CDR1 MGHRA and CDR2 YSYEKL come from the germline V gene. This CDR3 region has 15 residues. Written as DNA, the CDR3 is TGCGCCAGCAGCCAAGCCTACCGGGGCCCCGGGGAGCTGTTTTTT. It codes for CASSQAYRGPGELFF.

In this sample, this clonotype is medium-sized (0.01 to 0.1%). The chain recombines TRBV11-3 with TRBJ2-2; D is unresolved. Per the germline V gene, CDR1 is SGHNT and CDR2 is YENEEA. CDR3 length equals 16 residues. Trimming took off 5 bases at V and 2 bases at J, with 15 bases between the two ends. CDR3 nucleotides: TGTGCCAGCAGCCTGCTTTTACAGCCCAACACCGGGGAGCTGTTTTTT. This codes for CASSLLLQPNTGELFF.

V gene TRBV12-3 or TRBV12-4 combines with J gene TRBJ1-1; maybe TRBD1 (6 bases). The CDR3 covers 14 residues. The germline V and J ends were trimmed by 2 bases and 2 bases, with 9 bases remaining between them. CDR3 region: CASSLTGTNTEAFF. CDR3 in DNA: TGTGCCAGCAGTTTAACCGGGACAAACACTGAAGCTTTCTTT.

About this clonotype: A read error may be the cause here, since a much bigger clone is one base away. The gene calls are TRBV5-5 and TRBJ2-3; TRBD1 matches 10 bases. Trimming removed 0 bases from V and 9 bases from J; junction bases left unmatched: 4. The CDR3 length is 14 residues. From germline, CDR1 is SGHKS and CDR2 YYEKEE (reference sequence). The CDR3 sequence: CASSLGTGGDTQYF. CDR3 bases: TGTGCCAGCAGCTTGGGGACAGGGGGGGACACGCAGTATTTT.

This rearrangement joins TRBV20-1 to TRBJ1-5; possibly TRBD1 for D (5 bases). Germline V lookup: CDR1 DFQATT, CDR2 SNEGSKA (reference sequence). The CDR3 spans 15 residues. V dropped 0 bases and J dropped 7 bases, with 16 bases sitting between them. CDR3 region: CSARDLDSAWQPQHF. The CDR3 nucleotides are TGCAGTGCTAGAGATCTTGACAGCGCTTGGCAGCCCCAGCATTTT.

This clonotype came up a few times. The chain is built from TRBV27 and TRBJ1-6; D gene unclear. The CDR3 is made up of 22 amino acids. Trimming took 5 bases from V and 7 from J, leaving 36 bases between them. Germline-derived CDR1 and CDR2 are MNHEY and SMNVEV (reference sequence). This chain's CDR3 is CASSEREGDKSVVAVSNSPLHF. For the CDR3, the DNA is TGTGCCAGCAGTGAACGAGAGGGTGACAAGTCAGTTGTTGCTGTATCAAATTCACCCCTCCACTTT.

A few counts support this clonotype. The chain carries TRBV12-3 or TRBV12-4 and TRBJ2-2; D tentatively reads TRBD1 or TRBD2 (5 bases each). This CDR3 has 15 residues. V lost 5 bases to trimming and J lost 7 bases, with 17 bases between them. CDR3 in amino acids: CASSPGLLGVGELFF. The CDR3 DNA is TGTGCCAGCAGTCCTGGACTCCTGGGGGTCGGGGAGCTGTTTTTT.

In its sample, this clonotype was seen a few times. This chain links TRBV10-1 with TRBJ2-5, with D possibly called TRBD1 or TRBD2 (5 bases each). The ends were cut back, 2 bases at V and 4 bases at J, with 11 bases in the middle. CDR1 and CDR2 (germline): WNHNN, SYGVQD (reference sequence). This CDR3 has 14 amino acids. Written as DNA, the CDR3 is TGCGCCAGCAGTGAGGGGGGAACAAGAGAGACCCAGTACTTC. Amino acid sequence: CASSEGGTRETQYF.

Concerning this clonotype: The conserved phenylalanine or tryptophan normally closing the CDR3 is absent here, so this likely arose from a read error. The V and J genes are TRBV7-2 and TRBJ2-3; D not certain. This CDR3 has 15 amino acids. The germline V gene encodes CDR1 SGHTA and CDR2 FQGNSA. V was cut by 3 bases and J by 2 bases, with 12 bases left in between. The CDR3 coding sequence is TGTGCCAGCAGCTTGAGGAACCACAACACAGATACGCAGTATTTA. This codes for CASSLRNHNTDTQYL.

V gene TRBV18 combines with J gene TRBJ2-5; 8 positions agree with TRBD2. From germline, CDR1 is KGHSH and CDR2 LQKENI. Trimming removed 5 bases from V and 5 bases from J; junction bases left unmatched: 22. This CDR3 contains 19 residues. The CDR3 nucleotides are TGTGCCAGCTCAGCTCGACTGCCCGGGACTAGTAAGACCGGGGAGACCCAGTACTTC. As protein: CASSARLPGTSKTGETQYF.

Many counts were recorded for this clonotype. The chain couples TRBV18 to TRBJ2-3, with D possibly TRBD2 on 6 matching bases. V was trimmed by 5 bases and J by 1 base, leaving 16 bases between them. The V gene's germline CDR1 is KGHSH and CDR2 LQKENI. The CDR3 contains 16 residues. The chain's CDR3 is CASSALEGRGTDTQYF. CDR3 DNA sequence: TGTGCCAGCTCAGCCCTGGAGGGGCGCGGCACAGATACGCAGTATTTT.

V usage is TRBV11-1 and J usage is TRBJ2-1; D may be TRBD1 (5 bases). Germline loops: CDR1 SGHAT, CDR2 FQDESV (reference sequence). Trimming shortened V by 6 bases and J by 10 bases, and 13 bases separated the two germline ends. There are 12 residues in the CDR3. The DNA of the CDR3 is TGTGCCAGCAGACTCACAGGACGCGAGCAGTTCTTC. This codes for CASRLTGREQFF.

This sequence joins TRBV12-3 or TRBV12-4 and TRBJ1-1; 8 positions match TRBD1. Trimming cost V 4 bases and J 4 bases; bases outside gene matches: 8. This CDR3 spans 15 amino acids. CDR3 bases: TGTGCCAGCAGTTCACGGACAGGGCGGGGCACTGAAGCTTTCTTT. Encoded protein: CASSSRTGRGTEAFF.

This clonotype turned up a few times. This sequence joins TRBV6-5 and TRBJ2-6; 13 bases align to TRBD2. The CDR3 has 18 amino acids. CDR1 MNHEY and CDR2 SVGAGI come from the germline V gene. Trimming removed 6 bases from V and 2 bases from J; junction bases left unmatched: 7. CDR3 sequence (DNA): TGTGCCAGCAGCCCTGGGACTAGCGGGGCCGCTGGGGCCAACGTCCTGACTTTC. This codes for CASSPGTSGAAGANVLTF.

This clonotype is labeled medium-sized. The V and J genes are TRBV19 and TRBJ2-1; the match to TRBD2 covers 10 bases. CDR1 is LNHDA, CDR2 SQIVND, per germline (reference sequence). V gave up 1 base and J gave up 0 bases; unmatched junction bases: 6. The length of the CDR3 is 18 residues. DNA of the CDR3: TGTGCCAGTAGTATAGTAACTAGCGGGAAGAGCTCCTACAATGAGCAGTTCTTC. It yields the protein CASSIVTSGKSSYNEQFF.

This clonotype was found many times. This CDR3 reads CASSARLPGTSKTGELFF. In nucleotides, the CDR3 is TGTGCCAGCTCAGCTCGACTGCCCGGGACTAGTAAGACCGGGGAGCTGTTTTTT. V is TRBV18 and J is TRBJ2-2; 8 bases fit TRBD2. The CDR3 is 18 residues long. CDR1 and CDR2 (germline): KGHSH, LQKENI. The junction had 16 bases not matched to a gene; V was cut back by 5 bases and J by 5 bases.

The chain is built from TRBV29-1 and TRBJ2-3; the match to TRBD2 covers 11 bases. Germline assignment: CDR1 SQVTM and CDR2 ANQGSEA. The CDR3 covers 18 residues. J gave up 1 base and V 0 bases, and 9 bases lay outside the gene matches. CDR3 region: CSVEDGSSGGRGTDTQYF. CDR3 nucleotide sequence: TGCAGCGTTGAAGATGGCTCTAGCGGGGGGCGGGGCACAGATACGCAGTATTTT.

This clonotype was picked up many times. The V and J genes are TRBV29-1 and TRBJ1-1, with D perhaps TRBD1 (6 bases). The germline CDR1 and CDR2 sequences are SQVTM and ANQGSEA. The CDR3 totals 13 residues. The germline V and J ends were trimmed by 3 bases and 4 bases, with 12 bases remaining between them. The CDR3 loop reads CSVDQGPPTEAFF. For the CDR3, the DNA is TGCAGCGTTGATCAGGGGCCACCCACTGAAGCTTTCTTT.

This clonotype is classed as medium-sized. The CDR3 sequence is CASSLEGYGRTNTGELFF. The CDR3 DNA sequence: TGTGCCAGCAGCTTAGAAGGATACGGCAGGACGAACACCGGGGAGCTGTTTTTT. The chain links TRBV11-3 to TRBJ2-2, with D unresolved. This CDR3 has 18 residues. V was shortened by 0 bases and J by 0 bases, with 14 bases between the two germline ends. From germline, CDR1 is SGHNT and CDR2 YENEEA.

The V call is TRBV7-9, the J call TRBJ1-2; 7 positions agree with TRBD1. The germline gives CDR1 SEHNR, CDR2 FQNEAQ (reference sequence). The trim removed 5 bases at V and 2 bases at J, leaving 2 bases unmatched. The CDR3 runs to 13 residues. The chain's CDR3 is CASSAGQNYGYTF. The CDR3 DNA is TGTGCCAGCAGCGCGGGACAGAACTATGGCTACACCTTC.

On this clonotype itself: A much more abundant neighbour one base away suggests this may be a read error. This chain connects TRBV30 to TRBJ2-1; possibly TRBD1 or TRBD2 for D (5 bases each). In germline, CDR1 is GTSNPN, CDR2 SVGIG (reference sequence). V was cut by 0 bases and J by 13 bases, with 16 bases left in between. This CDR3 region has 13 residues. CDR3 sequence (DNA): TGTGCCTGGAGTGTACTAGGGGAAGAGACCCAGTTCTTC. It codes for CAWSVLGEETQFF.

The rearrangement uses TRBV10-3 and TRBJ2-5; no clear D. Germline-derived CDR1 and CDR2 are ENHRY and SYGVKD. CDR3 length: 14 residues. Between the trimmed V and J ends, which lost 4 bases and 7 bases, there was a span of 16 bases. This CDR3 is CAISVPPPGGTQYF. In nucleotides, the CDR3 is TGTGCCATCAGTGTCCCCCCCCCTGGTGGGACCCAGTACTTC.